One T cell receptor (beta chain) is described in this entry. What it binds is not known. Cultured CD4+ T cell DNA underwent sequencing with the Oncomine TCR Beta short-read assay. TCRdb recomputed calls from the PCR reads with MiXCR, one row per CDR3 protein. The data contain roughly 24,000 distinct CDR3 sequences, approximately 44% of them singletons. Per germline, CDR1 MNHNS and CDR2 SASEGT. This CDR3 has 16 amino acids. The germline V and J ends were trimmed by 8 bases and 5 bases, with 21 bases remaining between them. These data originate in a study of vaccination and CD4 T cells after COVID-19. Overall study context: Each individual in the study obtained two doses of BNT162b2 or mRNA-1273 vaccine.

Treatment of the sample: roughly 10-day PBMC culture with coronavirus spike peptide pools or control peptides (ViraFEST assay). Patients returned positive PCR results between March and December 2020, earlier than US Alpha, Beta and Delta variants. With 8.5 to 10 ug/ml peptide pools and roughly 9.4 IU/ml IL-2, PBMCs were cultured at some 2 million per well. This clonotype was obtained from a human donor who had recovered from COVID-19. Input material: CD4+ T cells from blood, cultured in vitro. The chain has TRBV6-1 and TRBJ2-2; the D gene could be TRBD1 or TRBD2 (6 bases each). CDR3 coding DNA: TGTGCCAGCTGGAGTACTTTCGGGGGCAAAACCGGGGAGCTGTTTTTT. Amino acids: CASWSTFGGKTGELFF.